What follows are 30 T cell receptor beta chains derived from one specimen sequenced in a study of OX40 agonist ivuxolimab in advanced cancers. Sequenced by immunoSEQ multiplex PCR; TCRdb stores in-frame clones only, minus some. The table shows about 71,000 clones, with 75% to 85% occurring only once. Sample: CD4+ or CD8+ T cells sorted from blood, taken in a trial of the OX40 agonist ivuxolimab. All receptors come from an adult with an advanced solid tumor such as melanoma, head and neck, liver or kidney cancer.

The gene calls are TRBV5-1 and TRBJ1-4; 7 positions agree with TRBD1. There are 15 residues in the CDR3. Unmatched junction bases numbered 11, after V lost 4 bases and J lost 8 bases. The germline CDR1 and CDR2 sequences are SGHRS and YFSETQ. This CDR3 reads CASSPPGQSAEKLFF. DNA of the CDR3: TGCGCCAGCAGCCCGCCGGGACAGAGCGCAGAAAAACTGTTTTTT.

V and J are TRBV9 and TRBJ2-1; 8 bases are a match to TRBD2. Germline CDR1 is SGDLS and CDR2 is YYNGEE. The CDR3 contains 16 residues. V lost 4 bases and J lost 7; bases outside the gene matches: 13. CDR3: CASSPPGRDPGNEQFF. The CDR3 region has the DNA TGTGCCAGCAGCCCACCCGGGAGGGACCCTGGAAATGAGCAGTTCTTC.

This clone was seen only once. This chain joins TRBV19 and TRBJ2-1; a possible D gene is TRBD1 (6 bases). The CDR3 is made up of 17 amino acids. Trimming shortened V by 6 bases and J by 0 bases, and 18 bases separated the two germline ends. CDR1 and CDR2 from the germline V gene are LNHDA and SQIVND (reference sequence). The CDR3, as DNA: TGTGCCAGTAGCACCAAGGGGGACACCGGCTCCTACAATGAGCAGTTCTTC. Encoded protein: CASSTKGDTGSYNEQFF.

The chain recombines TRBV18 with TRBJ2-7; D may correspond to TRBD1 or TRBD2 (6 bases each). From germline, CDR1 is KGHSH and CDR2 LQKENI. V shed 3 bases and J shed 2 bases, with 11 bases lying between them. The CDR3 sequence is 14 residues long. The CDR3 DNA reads TGTGCCAGCTCACCGAGGAGGGACACCTACGAGCAGTACTTC. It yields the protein CASSPRRDTYEQYF.

The CDR3 spells CATTSNYLPYEQYF. Here the CDR3 DNA reads TGTGCCACCACGTCGAACTATCTTCCCTACGAGCAGTACTTC. The chain joins TRBV19 to TRBJ2-7; unclear D gene. Trimming took off 10 bases at V and 2 bases at J, with 18 bases between the two ends. Germline CDR1 LNHDA, CDR2 SQIVND (reference sequence). The length of the CDR3 is 14 residues.

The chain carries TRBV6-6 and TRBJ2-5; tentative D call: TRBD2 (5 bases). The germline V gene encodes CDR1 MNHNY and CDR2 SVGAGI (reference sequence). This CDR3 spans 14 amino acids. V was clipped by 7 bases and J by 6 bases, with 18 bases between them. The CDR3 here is CASTENGLAQTQYF. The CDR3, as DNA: TGTGCCAGCACCGAAAACGGACTGGCCCAGACCCAGTACTTC.

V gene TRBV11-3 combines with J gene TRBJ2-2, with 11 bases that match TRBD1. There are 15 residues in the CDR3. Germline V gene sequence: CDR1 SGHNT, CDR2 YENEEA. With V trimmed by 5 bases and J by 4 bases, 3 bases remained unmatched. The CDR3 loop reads CASSQDRGLTGELFF. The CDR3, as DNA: TGTGCCAGCAGCCAGGACAGGGGGCTCACCGGGGAGCTGTTTTTT.

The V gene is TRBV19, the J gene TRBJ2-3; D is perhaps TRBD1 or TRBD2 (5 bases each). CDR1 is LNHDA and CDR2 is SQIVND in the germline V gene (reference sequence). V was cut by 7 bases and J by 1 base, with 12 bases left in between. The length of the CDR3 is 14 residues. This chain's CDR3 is CASNTGRGTDTQYF. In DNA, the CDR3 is TGTGCCAGTAATACGGGGCGGGGCACAGATACGCAGTATTTT. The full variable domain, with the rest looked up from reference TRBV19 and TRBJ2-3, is DGGITQSPKYLFRKEGQNVTLSCEQNLNHDAMYWYRQDPGQGLRLIYYSQIVNDFQKGDIAEGYSVSREKKESFPLTVTSAQKNPTAFYLCASNTGRGTDTQYFGPGTRLTVL.

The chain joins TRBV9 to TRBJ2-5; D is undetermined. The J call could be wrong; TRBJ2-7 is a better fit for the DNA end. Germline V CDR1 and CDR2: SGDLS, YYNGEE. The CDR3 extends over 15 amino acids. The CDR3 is CASSKGPINSYEQYF. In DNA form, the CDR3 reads TGTGCCAGCAGCAAGGGCCCGATAAACTCATACGAGCAGTACTTC.

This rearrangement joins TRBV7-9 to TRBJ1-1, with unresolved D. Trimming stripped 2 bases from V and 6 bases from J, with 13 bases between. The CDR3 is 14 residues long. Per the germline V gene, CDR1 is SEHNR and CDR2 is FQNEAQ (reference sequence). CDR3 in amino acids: CASSLIGRLPEAFF. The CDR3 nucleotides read TGTGCCAGCAGCTTAATCGGACGGTTGCCTGAAGCTTTCTTT.

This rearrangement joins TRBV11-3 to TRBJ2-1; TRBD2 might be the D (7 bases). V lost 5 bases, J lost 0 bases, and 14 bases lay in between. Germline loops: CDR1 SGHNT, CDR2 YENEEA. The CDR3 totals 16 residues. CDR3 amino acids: CASSLGGASSYNEQFF. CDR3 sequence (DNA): TGTGCCAGCAGCCTGGGGGGGGCGAGCTCCTACAATGAGCAGTTCTTC.

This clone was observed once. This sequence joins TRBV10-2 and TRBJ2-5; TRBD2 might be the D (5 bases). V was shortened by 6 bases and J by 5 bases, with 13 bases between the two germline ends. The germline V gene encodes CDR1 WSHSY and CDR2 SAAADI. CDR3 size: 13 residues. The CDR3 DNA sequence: TGCGCCAGCAGAGGGAGATTTGGCGAGACCCAGTACTTC. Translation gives CASRGRFGETQYF.

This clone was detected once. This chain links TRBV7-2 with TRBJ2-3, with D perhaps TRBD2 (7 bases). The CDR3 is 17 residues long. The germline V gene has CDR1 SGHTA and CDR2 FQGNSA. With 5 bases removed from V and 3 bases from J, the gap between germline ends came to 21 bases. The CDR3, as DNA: TGTGCCAGCAGCGCACCCGGGGGGCTTACTCGGACAGATACGCAGTATTTT. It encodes CASSAPGGLTRTDTQYF.

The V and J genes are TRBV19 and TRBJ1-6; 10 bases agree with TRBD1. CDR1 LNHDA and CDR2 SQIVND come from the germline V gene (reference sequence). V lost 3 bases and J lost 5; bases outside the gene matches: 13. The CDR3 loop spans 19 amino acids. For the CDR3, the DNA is TGTGCCAGTAGTATCGGCCGGGGGACAGGGGCACCGAATAATTCACCCCTCCACTTT. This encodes CASSIGRGTGAPNNSPLHF. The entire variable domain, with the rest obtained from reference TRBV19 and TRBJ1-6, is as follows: DGGITQSPKYLFRKEGQNVTLSCEQNLNHDAMYWYRQDPGQGLRLIYYSQIVNDFQKGDIAEGYSVSREKKESFPLTVTSAQKNPTAFYLCASSIGRGTGAPNNSPLHFGNGTRLTVT.

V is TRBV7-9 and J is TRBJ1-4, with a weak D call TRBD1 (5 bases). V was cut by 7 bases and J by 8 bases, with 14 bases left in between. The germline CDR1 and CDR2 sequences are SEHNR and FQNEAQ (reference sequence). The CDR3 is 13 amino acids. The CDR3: CASKGAGREKLFF. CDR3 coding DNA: TGTGCCAGCAAAGGGGCCGGGCGAGAAAAACTGTTTTTT.

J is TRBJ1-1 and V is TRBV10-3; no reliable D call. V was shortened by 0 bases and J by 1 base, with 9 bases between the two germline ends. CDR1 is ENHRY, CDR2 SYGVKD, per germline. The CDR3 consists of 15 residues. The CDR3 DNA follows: TGTGCCATCAGTGAGTCCGGGCGGGGGAACACTGAAGCTTTCTTT. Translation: CAISESGRGNTEAFF.

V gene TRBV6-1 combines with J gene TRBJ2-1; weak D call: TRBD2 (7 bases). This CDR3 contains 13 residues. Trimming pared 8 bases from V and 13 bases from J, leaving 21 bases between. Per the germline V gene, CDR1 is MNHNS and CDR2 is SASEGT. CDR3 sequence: CASSQREGDAQFF. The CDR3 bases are TGTGCCAGCTCCCAGAGGGAGGGGGACGCCCAGTTCTTC.

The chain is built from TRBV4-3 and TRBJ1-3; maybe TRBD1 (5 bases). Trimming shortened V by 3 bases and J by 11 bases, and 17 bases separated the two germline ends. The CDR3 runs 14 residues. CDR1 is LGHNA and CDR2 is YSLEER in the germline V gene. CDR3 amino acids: CASSQAHRSLPIYF. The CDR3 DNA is TGCGCCAGCAGCCAGGCGCACAGGTCCCTCCCCATATATTTT.

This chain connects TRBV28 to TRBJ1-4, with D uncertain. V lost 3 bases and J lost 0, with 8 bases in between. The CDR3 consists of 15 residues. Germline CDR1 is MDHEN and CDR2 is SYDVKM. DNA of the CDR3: TGTGCCAGCAGTTTGGTACATGCAACTAATGAAAAACTGTTTTTT. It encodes CASSLVHATNEKLFF.

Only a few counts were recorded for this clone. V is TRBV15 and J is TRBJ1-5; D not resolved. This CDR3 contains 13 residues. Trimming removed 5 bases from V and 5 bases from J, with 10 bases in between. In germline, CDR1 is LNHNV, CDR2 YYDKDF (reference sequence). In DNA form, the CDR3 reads TGTGCCACCAGCGCAAGGACTCATCAGCCCCAGCATTTT. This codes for CATSARTHQPQHF. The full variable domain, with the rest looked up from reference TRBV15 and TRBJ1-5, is DAMVIQNPRYQVTQFGKPVTLSCSQTLNHNVMYWYQQKSSQAPKLLFHYYDKDFNNEADTPDNFQSRRPNTSFCFLDIRSPGLGDTAMYLCATSARTHQPQHFGDGTRLSIL.

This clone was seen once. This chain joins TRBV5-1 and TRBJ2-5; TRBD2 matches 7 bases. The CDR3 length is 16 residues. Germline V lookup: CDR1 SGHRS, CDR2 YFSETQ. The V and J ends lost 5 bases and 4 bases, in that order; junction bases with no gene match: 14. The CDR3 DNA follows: TGCGCCAGCAGTTTTGGCGGGAGATCGGATTCAGAGACCCAGTACTTC. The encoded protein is CASSFGGRSDSETQYF.

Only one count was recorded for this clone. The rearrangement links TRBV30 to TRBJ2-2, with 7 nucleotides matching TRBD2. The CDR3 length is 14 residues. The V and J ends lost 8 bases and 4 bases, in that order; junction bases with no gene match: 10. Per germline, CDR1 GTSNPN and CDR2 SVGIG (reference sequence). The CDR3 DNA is TGTGCCCGTCGCGGGAGACAGACCACCGGGGAGCTGTTTTTT. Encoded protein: CARRGRQTTGELFF.

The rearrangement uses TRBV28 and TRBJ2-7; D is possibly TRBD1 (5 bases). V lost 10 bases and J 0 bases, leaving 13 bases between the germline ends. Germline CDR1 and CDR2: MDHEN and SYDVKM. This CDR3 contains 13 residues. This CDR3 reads CAILPTASYEQYF. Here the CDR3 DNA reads TGTGCCATTCTTCCGACAGCCTCCTACGAGCAGTACTTC.

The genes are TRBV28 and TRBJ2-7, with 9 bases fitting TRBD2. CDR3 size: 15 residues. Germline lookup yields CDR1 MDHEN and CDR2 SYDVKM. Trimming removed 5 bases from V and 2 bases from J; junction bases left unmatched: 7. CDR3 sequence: CASSDPGLATYEQYF. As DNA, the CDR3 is TGTGCCAGCAGTGATCCAGGACTAGCGACCTACGAGCAGTACTTC.

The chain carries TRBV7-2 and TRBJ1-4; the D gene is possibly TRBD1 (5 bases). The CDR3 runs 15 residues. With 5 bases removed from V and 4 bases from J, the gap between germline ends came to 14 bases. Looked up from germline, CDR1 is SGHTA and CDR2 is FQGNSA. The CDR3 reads CASSPERGFNEKLFF. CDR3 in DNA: TGTGCCAGCAGCCCGGAGAGGGGCTTTAATGAAAAACTGTTTTTT.

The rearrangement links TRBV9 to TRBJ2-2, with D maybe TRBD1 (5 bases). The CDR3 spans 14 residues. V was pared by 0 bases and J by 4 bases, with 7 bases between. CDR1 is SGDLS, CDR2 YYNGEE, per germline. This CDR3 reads CASSVAGSTGELFF. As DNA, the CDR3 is TGTGCCAGCAGCGTAGCAGGGTCCACCGGGGAGCTGTTTTTT.

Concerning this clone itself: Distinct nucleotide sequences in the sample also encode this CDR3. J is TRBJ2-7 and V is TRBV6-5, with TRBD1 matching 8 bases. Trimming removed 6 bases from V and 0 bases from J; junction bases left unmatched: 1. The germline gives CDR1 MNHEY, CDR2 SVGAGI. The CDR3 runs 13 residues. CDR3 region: CASRTGGSYEQYF. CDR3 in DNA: TGTGCCAGCAGAACAGGGGGCTCCTACGAGCAGTACTTC.

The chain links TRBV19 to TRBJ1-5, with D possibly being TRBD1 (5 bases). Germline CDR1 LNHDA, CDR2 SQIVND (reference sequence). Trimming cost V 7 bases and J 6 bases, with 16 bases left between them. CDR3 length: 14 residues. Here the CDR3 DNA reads TGTGCCAGTACCAAATGGGGGTCAGGTCAGCCCCAGCATTTT. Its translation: CASTKWGSGQPQHF.

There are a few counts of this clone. The CDR3 here is CASSPGQGSTEAFF. Here the CDR3 DNA reads TGTGCCAGCTCACCCGGACAGGGGAGCACTGAAGCTTTCTTT. The V call is TRBV18, the J call TRBJ1-1, with TRBD1 identical over 9 bases. The CDR3 totals 14 residues. Germline V gives CDR1 KGHSH, CDR2 LQKENI. V was clipped by 3 bases and J by 4 bases; unmatched bases: 3.

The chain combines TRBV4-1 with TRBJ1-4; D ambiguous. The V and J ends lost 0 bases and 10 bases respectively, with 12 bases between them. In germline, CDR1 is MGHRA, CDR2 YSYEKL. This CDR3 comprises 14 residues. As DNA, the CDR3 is TGCGCCAGCAGCCAAGACGGGCCGAGGCGAAAACTGTTTTTT. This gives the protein CASSQDGPRRKLFF.